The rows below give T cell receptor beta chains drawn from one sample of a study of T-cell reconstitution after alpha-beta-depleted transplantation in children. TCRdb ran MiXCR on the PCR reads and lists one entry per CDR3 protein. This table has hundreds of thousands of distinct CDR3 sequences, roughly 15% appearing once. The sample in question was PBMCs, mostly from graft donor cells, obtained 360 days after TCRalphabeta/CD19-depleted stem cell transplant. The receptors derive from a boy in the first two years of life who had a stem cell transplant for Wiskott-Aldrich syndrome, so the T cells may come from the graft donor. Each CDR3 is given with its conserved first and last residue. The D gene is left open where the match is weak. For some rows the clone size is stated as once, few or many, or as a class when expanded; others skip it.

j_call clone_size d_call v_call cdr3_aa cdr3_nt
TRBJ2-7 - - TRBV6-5 CASSYSGGWSYEQYF TGTGCCAGCAGTTACTCGGGGGGTTGGTCCTACGAGCAGTACTTC
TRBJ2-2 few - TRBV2 CASSEFTGELFF TGTGCCAGCAGTGAATTCACCGGGGAGCTGTTTTTT
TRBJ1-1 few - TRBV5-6 CASSDTGNTEAFF TGTGCCAGCAGCGATACAGGGAACACTGAAGCTTTCTTT
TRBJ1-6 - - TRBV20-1 CSAAANTYNSPLHF TGCAGTGCTGCTGCGAATACCTATAATTCACCCCTCCACTTT
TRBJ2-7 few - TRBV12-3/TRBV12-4 CASSQQVYEQYF TGTGCCAGCAGTCAACAGGTCTACGAGCAGTACTTC
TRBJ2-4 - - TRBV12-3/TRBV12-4 CASSGPRGAKNIQYF TGTGCCAGCAGCGGCCCCCGGGGAGCCAAAAACATTCAGTACTTC
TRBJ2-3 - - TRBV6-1 CASSPSGERGDTQYF TGTGCCAGCAGTCCTTCCGGGGAGAGGGGAGATACGCAGTATTTT
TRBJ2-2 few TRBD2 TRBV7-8 CASSLGTSGSFNTGELFF TGTGCCAGCAGCTTAGGGACTAGCGGGAGCTTTAACACCGGGGAGCTGTTTTTT
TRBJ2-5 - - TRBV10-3 CAIREGSYQETQYF TGTGCCATCAGGGAGGGCTCGTACCAAGAGACCCAGTACTTC
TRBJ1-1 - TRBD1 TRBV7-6 CASSSDRAEGKNTEAFF TGTGCCAGCAGCTCGGACAGGGCAGAGGGGAAAAACACTGAAGCTTTCTTT
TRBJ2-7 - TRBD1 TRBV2 CASSEGDRRYEQYF TGTGCCAGCAGTGAAGGGGACAGGCGCTACGAGCAGTACTTC
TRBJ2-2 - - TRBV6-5 CASSYRGLDGELFF TGTGCCAGCAGTTACAGGGGACTGGACGGGGAGCTGTTTTTT
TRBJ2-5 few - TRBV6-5 CASSHLEETQYF TGTGCCAGCAGTCACCTCGAAGAGACCCAGTACTTC
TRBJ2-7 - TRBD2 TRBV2 CASSEWEGYEQYF TGTGCCAGCAGTGAGTGGGAGGGGTACGAGCAGTACTTC
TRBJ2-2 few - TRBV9 CASSVGRAGELFF TGTGCCAGCAGCGTAGGCCGGGCCGGGGAGCTGTTTTTT
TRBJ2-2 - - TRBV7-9 CASSLNIANTGELFF TGTGCCAGCAGCTTAAATATTGCGAACACCGGGGAGCTGTTTTTT
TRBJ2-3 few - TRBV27 CASSSRTAGDTQYF TGTGCCAGCAGTTCCAGGACAGCCGGAGATACGCAGTATTTT
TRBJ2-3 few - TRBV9 CASRAVTSTDTQYF TGTGCCTCAAGGGCTGTTACTAGCACAGATACGCAGTATTTT
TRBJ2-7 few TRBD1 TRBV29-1 CSVEGRDRGDYEQYF TGCAGCGTTGAAGGGAGGGACAGGGGTGACTACGAGCAGTACTTC
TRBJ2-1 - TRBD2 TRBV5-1 CASSLRIREGSGNEQFF TGCGCCAGCAGCCTACGTATTCGGGAGGGCTCAGGCAATGAGCAGTTCTTC